The rows below give T cell receptor beta chains drawn from one sample of a study of OX40 agonist ivuxolimab in advanced cancers. Method: immunoSEQ multiplex PCR; TCRdb's copy keeps in-frame clones and lacks some. The repertoire holds about 36,000 clones, roughly 80% seen once, with approximately 10% in the top ten. The input for sequencing was CD4+ or CD8+ T cells sorted from blood, taken in a trial of the OX40 agonist ivuxolimab. The receptors come from an adult with an advanced solid tumor such as melanoma, head and neck, liver or kidney cancer. CDR3s include the opening cysteine and the closing phenylalanine or tryptophan. Fields, in order: CDR3 protein, V gene.

CASSLAGLGLGKETQYF	TRBV7-8
CASSVGTGKVIVETQYF	TRBV2
CASSPGTGPTYNEQFF	TRBV21-1
CASSLNPIGLFQETQYF	TRBV5-1
CASKKQGTGELFF	TRBV6-5
CSVAGGTDFSYEQYF	TRBV29-1
CASSPGLREQYF	TRBV27
CASSQWGGESNQPQHF	TRBV4-2
CASRTGHAEAFF	TRBV28
CASTLGGVNTGELFF	TRBV5-1
CASSLGVAGAQETQYF	TRBV5-1
CASSVTGDGAGYTF	TRBV5-1
CASHPGGEKSHEQFF	TRBV6-5
CASSQTGADTQYF	TRBV13
CASSPRGQGGTEAFF	TRBV7-9
CASGTDPLAKNIQYF	TRBV2
CASSAILAGQETQYF	TRBV13
CASSSEHLAYGYTF	TRBV5-1
CASTWVGSSETQYF	TRBV5-6
CASSRLTGMDQPQHF	TRBV5-5
CASSPQLHRGTYEQYF	TRBV18
CASSSSGLASEQYF	TRBV4-2
CASSRLKLLAGKETQYF	TRBV4-1
CSVRTGLGEKLFF	TRBV29-1
CASSQETQYF	TRBV28
CSLGGGGETQYF	TRBV29-1